This T cell receptor (beta chain) was retrieved from a study of T cell responses to AZD1222 COVID-19 vaccine. Whole-study results and caveats: Nearly half of spike-specific TCRs reportedly target unmutated variant regions. Repertoires were obtained only post-peak T cell response. Spike-wide vaccine-associated CD4 TCRs dominated at 160-218 and 743-854.

Germline values: CDR1 SGHKS, CDR2 YYEKEE (reference sequence). The CDR3 has 14 amino acids. Trimming removed 4 bases from V and 4 bases from J, with 14 bases in between. Comment on this clone: Its matching antigen is unknown.

Sequenced by immunoSEQ multiplex PCR; TCRdb stores in-frame clones only, minus some. The sample lists some 150,000 clones, about 89% occurring once. Sequenced material: peripheral blood, taken on day 0 of MenACWY control vaccination. The V call is TRBV5-5, the J call TRBJ1-1; a weak D match, TRBD1 (5 bases). The source is an adult in good health. This CDR3 reads CASSQGTLGTEAFF. The CDR3 DNA reads TGTGCCAGCAGCCAAGGGACCTTAGGCACTGAAGCTTTCTTT.